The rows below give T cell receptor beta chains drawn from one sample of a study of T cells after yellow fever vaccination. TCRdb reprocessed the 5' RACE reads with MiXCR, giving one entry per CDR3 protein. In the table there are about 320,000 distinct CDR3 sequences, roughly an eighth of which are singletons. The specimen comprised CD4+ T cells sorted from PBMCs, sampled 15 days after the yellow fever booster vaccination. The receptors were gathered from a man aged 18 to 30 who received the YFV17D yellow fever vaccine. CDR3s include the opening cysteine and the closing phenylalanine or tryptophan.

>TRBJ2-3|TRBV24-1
CATSEAGLAGTDTQYF
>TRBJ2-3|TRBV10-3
CAISGTGGTDTQYF
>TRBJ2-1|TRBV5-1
CASSFDPSSYNEQFF
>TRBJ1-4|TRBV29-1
CSAGRNKPLFF
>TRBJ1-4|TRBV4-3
CASSQDVGRREKLFF
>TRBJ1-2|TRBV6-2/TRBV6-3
CASSYSNRGYGYTF
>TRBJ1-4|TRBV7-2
CASSLGGGRGGEKLFF
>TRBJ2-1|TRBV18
CASSPPTGLQFF
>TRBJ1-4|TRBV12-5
CASGLVRPQGMEKLFF
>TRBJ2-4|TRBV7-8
CASSLERAKNIQYF
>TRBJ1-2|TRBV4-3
CASSQGGVTNYGYTF
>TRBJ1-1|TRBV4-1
CASSQDRGGPRNTEAFF
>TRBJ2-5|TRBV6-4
CASPIRGGETQYF
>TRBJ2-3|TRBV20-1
CSAPWAGGPADTQYF
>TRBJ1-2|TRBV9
CASSSTGQGINYGYTF
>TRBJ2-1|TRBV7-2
CASSLVGGQFF
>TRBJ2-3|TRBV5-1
CASSLGARPSTDTQYF
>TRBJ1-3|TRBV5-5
CASSGRTGAGNTIYF
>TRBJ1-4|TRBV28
CASSSPGTGNEKLFF
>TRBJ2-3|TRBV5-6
CASSSQGAEDTQYF
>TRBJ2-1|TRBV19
CASTQGLSEQFF
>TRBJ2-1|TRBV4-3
CASSLHMRVGGNEQFF
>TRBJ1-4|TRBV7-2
CASSPWEGRGGKLFF
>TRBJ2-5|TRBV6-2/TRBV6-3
CASSYSTGLETQYF
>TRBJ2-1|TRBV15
CATSRGGRQYNEQFF
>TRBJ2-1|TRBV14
CASSRARGRTYNEQFF
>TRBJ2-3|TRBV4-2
CASSQDLWVGTDTQYF
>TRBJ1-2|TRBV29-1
CSVEWIGGNYGYTF